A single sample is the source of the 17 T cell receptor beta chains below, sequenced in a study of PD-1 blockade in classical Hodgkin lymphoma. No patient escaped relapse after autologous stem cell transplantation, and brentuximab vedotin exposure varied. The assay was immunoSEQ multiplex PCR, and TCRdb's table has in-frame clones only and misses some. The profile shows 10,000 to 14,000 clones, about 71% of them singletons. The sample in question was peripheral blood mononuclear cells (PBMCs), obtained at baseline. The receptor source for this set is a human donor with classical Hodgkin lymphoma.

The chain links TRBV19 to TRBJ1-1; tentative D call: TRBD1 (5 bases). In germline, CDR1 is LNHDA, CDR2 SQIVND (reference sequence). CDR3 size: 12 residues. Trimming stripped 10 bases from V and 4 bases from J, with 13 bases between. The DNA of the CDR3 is TGTGCCACCCAAACGGGGCCCACTGAAGCTTTCTTT. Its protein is CATQTGPTEAFF. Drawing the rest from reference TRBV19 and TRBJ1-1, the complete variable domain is DGGITQSPKYLFRKEGQNVTLSCEQNLNHDAMYWYRQDPGQGLRLIYYSQIVNDFQKGDIAEGYSVSREKKESFPLTVTSAQKNPTAFYLCATQTGPTEAFFGQGTRLTVV.

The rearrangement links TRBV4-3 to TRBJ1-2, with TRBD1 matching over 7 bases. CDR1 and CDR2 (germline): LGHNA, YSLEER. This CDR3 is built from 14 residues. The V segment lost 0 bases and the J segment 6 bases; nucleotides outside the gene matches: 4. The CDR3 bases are TGCGCCAGCAGCCAAGATGTAACAGGGGATGGCTACACCTTC. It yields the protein CASSQDVTGDGYTF.

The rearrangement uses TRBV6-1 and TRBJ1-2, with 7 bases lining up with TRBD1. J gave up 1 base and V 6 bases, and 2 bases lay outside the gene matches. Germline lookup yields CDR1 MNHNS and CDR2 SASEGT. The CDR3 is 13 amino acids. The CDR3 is CASRGQNNYGYTF. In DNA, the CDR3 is TGTGCCAGCAGGGGACAGAATAACTATGGCTACACCTTC.

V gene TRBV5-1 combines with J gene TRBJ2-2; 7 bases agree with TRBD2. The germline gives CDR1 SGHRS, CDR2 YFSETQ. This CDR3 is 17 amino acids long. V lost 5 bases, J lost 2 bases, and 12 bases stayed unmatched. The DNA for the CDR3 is TGCGCCAGCAGTTTGTCGTCCGCGGGAGCTAACACCGGGGAGCTGTTTTTT. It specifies CASSLSSAGANTGELFF.

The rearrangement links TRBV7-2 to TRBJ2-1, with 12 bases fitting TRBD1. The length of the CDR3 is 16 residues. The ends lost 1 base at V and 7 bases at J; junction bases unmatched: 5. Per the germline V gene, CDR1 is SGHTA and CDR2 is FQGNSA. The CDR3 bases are TGTGCCAGCAGCTTAGTGGGGACAGGGGGCTTAAATGAGCAGTTCTTC. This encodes CASSLVGTGGLNEQFF.

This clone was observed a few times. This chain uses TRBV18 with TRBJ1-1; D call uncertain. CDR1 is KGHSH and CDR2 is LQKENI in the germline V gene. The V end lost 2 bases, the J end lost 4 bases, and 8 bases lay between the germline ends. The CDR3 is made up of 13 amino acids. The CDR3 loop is CASSPAVVTEAFF. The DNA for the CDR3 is TGTGCCAGCTCACCAGCCGTGGTCACTGAAGCTTTCTTT.

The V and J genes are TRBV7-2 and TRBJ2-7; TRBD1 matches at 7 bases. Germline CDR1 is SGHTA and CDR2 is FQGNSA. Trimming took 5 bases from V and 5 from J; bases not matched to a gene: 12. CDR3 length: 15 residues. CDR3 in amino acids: CASSVRLTGLNEQYF. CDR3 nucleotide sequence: TGTGCCAGCAGCGTCCGTTTGACAGGGTTGAACGAGCAGTACTTC.

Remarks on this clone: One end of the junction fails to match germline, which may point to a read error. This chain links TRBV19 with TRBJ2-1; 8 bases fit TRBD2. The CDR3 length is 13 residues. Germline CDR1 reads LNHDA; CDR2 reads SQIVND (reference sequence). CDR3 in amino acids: CASRIAGRYEQFF. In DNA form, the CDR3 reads TGTGCCAGTAGGATAGCGGGAAGATACGAGCAGTTCTTC.

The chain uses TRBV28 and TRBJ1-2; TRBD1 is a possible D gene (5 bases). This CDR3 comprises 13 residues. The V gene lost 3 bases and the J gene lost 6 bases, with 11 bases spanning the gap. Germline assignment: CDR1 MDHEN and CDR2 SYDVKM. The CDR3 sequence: CASSFRAGHGYTF. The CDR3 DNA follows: TGTGCCAGCAGTTTCCGAGCGGGGCATGGCTACACCTTC.

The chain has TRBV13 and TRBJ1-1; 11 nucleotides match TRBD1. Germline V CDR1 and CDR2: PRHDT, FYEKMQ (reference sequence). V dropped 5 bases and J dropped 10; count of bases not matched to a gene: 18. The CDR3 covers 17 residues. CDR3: CASSPGQGALNPRGAFF. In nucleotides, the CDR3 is TGTGCCAGCAGCCCAGGACAGGGGGCTTTGAACCCCAGAGGAGCTTTCTTT.

The CDR3 spells CASSWWDGLNEQFF. In DNA form, the CDR3 reads TGTGCCAGCAGCTGGTGGGACGGTCTCAATGAGCAGTTCTTC. This chain links TRBV5-6 with TRBJ2-1; D may correspond to TRBD1 or TRBD2 (5 bases each). The CDR3 loop spans 14 amino acids. Trimming cost V 3 bases and J 6 bases, with 13 bases left between them. CDR1 and CDR2 from the germline V gene are SGHDT and YYEEEE.

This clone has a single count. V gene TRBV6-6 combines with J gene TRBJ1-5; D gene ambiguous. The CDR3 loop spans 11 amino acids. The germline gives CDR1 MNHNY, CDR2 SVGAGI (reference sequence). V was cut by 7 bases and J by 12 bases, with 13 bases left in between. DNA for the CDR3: TGTGCCAGCACCCCCGGGTCCCGCCAGCATTTT. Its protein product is CASTPGSRQHF.

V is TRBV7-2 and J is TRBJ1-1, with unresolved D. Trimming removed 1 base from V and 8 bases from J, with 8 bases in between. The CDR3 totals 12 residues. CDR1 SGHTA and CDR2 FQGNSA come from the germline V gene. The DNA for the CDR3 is TGTGCCAGCAGCTTAGAGGTCGGAGAAGCTTTCTTT. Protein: CASSLEVGEAFF. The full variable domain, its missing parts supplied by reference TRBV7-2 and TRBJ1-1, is GAGVSQSPSNKVTEKGKDVELRCDPISGHTALYWYRQSLGQGLEFLIYFQGNSAPDKSGLPSDRFSAERTGGSVSTLTIQRTQQEDSAVYLCASSLEVGEAFFGQGTRLTVV.

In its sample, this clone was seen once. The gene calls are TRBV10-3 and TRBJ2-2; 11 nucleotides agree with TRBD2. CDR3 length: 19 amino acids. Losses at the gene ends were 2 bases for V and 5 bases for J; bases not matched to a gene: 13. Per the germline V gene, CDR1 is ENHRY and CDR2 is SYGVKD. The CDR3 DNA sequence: TGTGCCATCAGTGAGCAACGAGGCCTACTAGCGGGAGTGACCGGGGAGCTGTTTTTT. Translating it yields CAISEQRGLLAGVTGELFF.

CDR3 loop: CASSRGQGPNTEAFF. The CDR3 region has the DNA TGCGCCAGCAGCCGGGGACAGGGCCCGAACACTGAAGCTTTCTTT. This rearrangement joins TRBV4-1 to TRBJ1-1; TRBD1 aligns across 9 bases. After removal of 4 bases from V and 1 base from J, the junction contained 4 bases not matched to a gene. CDR3 size: 15 residues. The germline V gene encodes CDR1 MGHRA and CDR2 YSYEKL.

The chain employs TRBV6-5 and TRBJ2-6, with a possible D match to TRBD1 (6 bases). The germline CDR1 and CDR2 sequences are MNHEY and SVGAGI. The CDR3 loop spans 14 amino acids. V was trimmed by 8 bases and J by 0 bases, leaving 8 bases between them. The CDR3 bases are TGTGCCAGCCAGGGGCTCTCTGGGGCCAACGTCCTGACTTTC. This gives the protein CASQGLSGANVLTF.

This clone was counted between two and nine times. The CDR3 coding sequence is TGTGCCAGTAGTATGGTTAGGGAGTACAGCTATGGCTACACCTTC. The encoded protein is CASSMVREYSYGYTF. The chain employs TRBV19 and TRBJ1-2, with D unresolved. From germline, CDR1 is LNHDA and CDR2 SQIVND (reference sequence). Trimming stripped 3 bases from V and 4 bases from J, with 15 bases between. The CDR3 has 15 amino acids. The whole variable domain, filled in from reference TRBV19 and TRBJ1-2, reads DGGITQSPKYLFRKEGQNVTLSCEQNLNHDAMYWYRQDPGQGLRLIYYSQIVNDFQKGDIAEGYSVSREKKESFPLTVTSAQKNPTAFYLCASSMVREYSYGYTFGSGTRLTVV.